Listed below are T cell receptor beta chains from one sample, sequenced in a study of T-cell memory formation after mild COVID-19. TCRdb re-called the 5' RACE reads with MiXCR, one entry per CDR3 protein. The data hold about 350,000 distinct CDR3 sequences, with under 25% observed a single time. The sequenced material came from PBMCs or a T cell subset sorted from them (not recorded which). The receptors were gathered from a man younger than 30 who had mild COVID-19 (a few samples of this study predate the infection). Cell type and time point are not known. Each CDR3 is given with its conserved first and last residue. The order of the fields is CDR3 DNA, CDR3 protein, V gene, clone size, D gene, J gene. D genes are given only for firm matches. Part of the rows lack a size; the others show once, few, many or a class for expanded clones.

TGTGCCAGCAGTTACTCGTTAGCGGGGGGGCCGGATGAGCAGTTCTTC CASSYSLAGGPDEQFF TRBV6-2/TRBV6-3 NA TRBD2 TRBJ2-1
TGTGCCATCAGTGGCGGACAGCGTAATAGGGAGACCCAGTACTTC CAISGGQRNRETQYF TRBV10-3 once NA TRBJ2-5
TGCAGCGTCCTCGGGCTAGCCCATGAGCAGTTCTTC CSVLGLAHEQFF TRBV29-1 NA NA TRBJ2-1
TGCGCCAGCAGCTTGGCAGGAAACTATGGCTACACCTTC CASSLAGNYGYTF TRBV7-2 many NA TRBJ1-2
TGTGCCAGTGTTCAGGGTGGCATTCAGTACTTC CASVQGGIQYF TRBV19 NA NA TRBJ2-4
TGTGCCAGCAGCGTAACCCCACGAATGGGGGCGCGCAAGACTGAAGCTTTCTTT CASSVTPRMGARKTEAFF TRBV7-9 NA NA TRBJ1-1
TGCAGTGCTAGCCCGGACACGAACACTGAAGCTTTCTTT CSASPDTNTEAFF TRBV20-1 NA NA TRBJ1-1
TGTGCCAGCGCAGGCCTAGCGAACACCGGGGAGCTGTTTTTT CASAGLANTGELFF TRBV7-9 few NA TRBJ2-2
TGTGCCAGCAGCCAGGGGCTCTTAAGGGACGGCACTGAAGCTTTCTTT CASSQGLLRDGTEAFF TRBV14 once NA TRBJ1-1
TGTGCCAGCAGTTACCCGACTAGCGGCGAGCAGTACTTC CASSYPTSGEQYF TRBV6-6 NA TRBD2 TRBJ2-7
TGTGCCAGCACCCCGGACGGAGGCCCTTTCTTT CASTPDGGPFF TRBV6-1 NA NA TRBJ1-1
TGCAGTGCTAGAGTCGGGCGGAGCTCCTACGAGCAGTACTTC CSARVGRSSYEQYF TRBV20-1 few NA TRBJ2-7
TGTGCCAGCAGGAGACCTGGGAGCTACGAGCAGTACTTC CASRRPGSYEQYF TRBV12-3/TRBV12-4 few NA TRBJ2-7
TGTGCCAGCAGGGGACAGCGACCTAGCACAGATACGCAGTATTTT CASRGQRPSTDTQYF TRBV12-3/TRBV12-4 few TRBD1 TRBJ2-3
TGTGCCACCCAAACTCTGACAGGGTCTAACTATGGCTACACCTTC CATQTLTGSNYGYTF TRBV10-3 few TRBD1 TRBJ1-2
TGTGCCAGCACAGGTCTCGAAGGACTGTTTTTT CASTGLEGLFF TRBV6-6 NA NA TRBJ1-4
TGCGCCAGCAGCTTGGGGGGTACCGACTATGGCTACACCTTC CASSLGGTDYGYTF TRBV5-1 NA NA TRBJ1-2
TGTGCCAGCAGCTTAGACGTGGCAGATACGCAGTATTTT CASSLDVADTQYF TRBV7-6 NA NA TRBJ2-3
TGTGCCAGCAGCCCCCATCGGGATACGCAGTATTTT CASSPHRDTQYF TRBV7-2 many NA TRBJ2-3
TGCAGCGTCTCACAGGGGTTATTAGGCAATCAGCCCCAGCATTTT CSVSQGLLGNQPQHF TRBV29-1 many TRBD1 TRBJ1-5
TGTGCCAGCAGTGGGACAGCGAACACCGGGGAGCTGTTTTTT CASSGTANTGELFF TRBV6-5 many TRBD1 TRBJ2-2
TGTGCCAGCAGCCCAGGACAGGGGGAATATACGCAGTATTTT CASSPGQGEYTQYF TRBV7-2 many TRBD1 TRBJ2-3
TGTGCCAGCAGTTACTCCCAGGGGGCAGGTGAAAAACTGTTTTTT CASSYSQGAGEKLFF TRBV6-5 NA TRBD1 TRBJ1-4
TGTGCCTGGAGCCCGGGATACAATGAGCAGTTCTTC CAWSPGYNEQFF TRBV30 NA NA TRBJ2-1
TGTGCCAGCAGCCAAGTACAGGGATGGGCGGATGGCTACACCTTC CASSQVQGWADGYTF TRBV5-6 NA NA TRBJ1-2
TGTGCCGGGCAGGACAGGACGGGAGGCTACACCTTC CAGQDRTGGYTF TRBV3-1 many TRBD1 TRBJ1-2